One T cell receptor beta chain is described in this entry. The CDR3 runs 15 residues. CDR1 and CDR2 from the germline V gene are MNHEY and SVGAGI. The data were obtained in a study of cytomegalovirus exposure and HLA in healthy donors. PCR primers comprised 60 Vbeta and 13 Jbeta primers. Data came from immunoSEQ multiplex PCR; TCRdb stores just in-frame clones and leaves some out. Here the sample table reports about 160,000 clones. Sample: PBMCs. The rearrangement joins TRBV6-5 to TRBJ2-5, with D unclear. The end of the DNA aligns better with TRBJ2-7, so the J call may be wrong. The source is a man aged 25 to 40 in good health and CMV-seronegative. This CDR3 reads CASSYSIPIRYEQYF. The CDR3 nucleotides are TGTGCCAGCAGTTACTCAATACCCATCCGCTACGAGCAGTACTTC.